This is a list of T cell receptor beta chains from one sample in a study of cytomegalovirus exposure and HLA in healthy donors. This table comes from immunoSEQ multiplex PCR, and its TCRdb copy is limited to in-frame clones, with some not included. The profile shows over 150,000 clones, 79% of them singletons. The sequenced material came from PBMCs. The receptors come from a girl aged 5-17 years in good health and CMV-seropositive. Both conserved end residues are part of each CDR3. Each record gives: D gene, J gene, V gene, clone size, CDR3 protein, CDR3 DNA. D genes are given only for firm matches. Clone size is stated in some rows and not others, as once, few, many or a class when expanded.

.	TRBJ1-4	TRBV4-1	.	CASSQGPYINEKLFF	TGCGCCAGCAGCCAAGGGCCATACATTAATGAAAAACTGTTTTTT
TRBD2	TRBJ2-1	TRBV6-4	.	CASSESVGGNEQFF	TGTGCCAGCAGTGAATCGGTGGGGGGGAATGAGCAGTTCTTC
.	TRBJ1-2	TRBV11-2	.	CASSLDRYSSSYGYTF	TGTGCCAGCAGCTTAGATCGCTACAGTTCCTCCTATGGCTACACCTTC
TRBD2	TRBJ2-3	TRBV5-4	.	CASSLDPGGGTDTQYF	TGTGCCAGCAGCTTGGATCCGGGGGGGGGCACAGATACGCAGTATTTT
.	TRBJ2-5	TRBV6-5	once	CASRQGPETQYF	TGTGCCAGCAGACAGGGTCCAGAGACCCAGTACTTC
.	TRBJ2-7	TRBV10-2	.	CASSEGAEQYF	TGCGCCAGCAGTGAGGGGGCCGAGCAATACTTC
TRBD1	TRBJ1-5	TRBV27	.	CASSQGQLNQPQHF	TGTGCCAGCAGCCAGGGACAGCTTAATCAGCCCCAGCATTTT
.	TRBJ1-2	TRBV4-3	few	CASSQEGRGFNYGYTF	TGCGCCAGCAGCCAAGAGGGTCGCGGATTTAACTATGGCTACACCTTC
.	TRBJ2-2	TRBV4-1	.	CASSQEAGPNTGELFF	TGCGCCAGCAGCCAAGAGGCTGGGCCGAACACCGGGGAGCTGTTTTTT
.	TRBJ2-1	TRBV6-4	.	CASSDGGSSYNEQFF	TGTGCCAGCAGTGACGGGGGGAGCTCCTACAATGAGCAGTTCTTC
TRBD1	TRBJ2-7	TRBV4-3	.	CASSQDRQGAYEQYF	TGCGCCAGCAGCCAAGACAGACAGGGTGCCTACGAGCAGTACTTC
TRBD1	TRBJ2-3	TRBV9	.	CASSVRQGKDTQYF	TGTGCCAGCAGCGTTAGACAGGGAAAAGATACGCAGTATTTT
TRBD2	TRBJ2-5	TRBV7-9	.	CASSLAERGGWETQYF	TGTGCCAGCAGCTTAGCGGAGCGGGGGGGCTGGGAGACCCAGTACTTC
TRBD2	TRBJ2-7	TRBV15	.	CATSLSLLAGGREQYF	TGTGCCACCAGCCTATCCCTTCTAGCGGGGGGGCGCGAGCAGTACTTC
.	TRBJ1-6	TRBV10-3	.	CAISPRDGDSYNSPLHF	TGTGCCATCAGTCCGCGGGACGGAGACTCCTATAATTCACCCCTCCACTTT
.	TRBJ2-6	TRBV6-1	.	CASTYSGANVLTF	TGTGCCAGCACTTACTCTGGGGCCAACGTCCTGACTTTC
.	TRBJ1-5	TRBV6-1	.	CASSGGVGALYSNQPQHF	TGTGCCAGCAGTGGGGGTGTAGGGGCTCTATATAGCAATCAGCCCCAGCATTTT
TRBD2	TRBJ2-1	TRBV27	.	CASSTTLAGGPNEQFF	TGTGCCAGCAGTACGACACTAGCGGGGGGGCCCAATGAGCAGTTCTTC
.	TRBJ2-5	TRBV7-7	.	CASGLGVSNVETQYF	TGTGCCAGCGGGCTGGGAGTATCGAATGTTGAGACCCAGTACTTC
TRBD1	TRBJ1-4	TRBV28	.	CASTPSDREREKLFF	TGTGCCAGCACCCCCTCAGACAGGGAGAGAGAAAAACTGTTTTTT